This T cell receptor beta chain was profiled in a study of human T cells and chemical hapten exposure. Time point reported: patch test 3, about 24 weeks after DPC sensitization. Treatment: therapeutic diphenylcyclopropenone sensitization with weekly scalp DPC. At every patch-test visit, blood was drawn before the patch test was applied. MiXCR was run by TCRdb on the RACE reads, yielding one entry per CDR3 protein. The sample carries about 160,000 distinct CDR3 sequences, roughly 25% recorded once. This CDR3 has 14 residues. CDR1 and CDR2 from the germline V gene are KGHSH and LQKENI. V dropped 6 bases and J dropped 9 bases, with 15 bases sitting between them.

The source of this sequence is a woman aged 18 to 35 with alopecia areata. Some clones in this sample may be carry-over from other donors' samples. The sample in question was whole blood, obtained in connection with sensitization to the hapten diphenylcyclopropenone (DPC). This chain connects TRBV18 to TRBJ1-6; D may be TRBD1 (5 bases). In DNA form, the CDR3 reads TGTGCCAGCTCGTCCCAACCAGGGCTTTCACCCCTCCACTTT. The encoded protein is CASSSQPGLSPLHF.